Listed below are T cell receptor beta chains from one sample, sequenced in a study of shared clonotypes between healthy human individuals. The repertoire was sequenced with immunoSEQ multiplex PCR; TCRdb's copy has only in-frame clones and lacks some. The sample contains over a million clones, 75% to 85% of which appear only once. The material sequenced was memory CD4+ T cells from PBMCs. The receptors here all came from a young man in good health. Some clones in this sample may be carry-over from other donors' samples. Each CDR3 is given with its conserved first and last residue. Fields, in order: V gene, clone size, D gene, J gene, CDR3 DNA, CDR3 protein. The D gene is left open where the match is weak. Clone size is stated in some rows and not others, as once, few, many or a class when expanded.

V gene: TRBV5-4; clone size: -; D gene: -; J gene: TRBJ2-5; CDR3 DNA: TGTGCCAGCAGCTTCGGCCCGCAAGAGACCCAGTACTTC; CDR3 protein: CASSFGPQETQYF
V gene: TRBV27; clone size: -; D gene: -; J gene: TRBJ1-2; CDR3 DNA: TGTGCCAGCAGTTTATTCCGGGGCGTGGACTATGGCTACACCTTC; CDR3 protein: CASSLFRGVDYGYTF
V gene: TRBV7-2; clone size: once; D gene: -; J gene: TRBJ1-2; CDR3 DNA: TGTGCCAGCAGCTTAGTTTTGGTTGGCTATGGCTACACCTTC; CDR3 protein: CASSLVLVGYGYTF
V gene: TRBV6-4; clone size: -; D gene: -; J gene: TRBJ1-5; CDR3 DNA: TGTGCCAGCAACCTAACGCTCCAGCATTTT; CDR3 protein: CASNLTLQHF
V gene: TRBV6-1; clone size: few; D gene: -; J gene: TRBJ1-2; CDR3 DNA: TGTGCCAGCAGACCCCCGGTAGGGATTCAGAGGGGCTACACCTTC; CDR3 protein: CASRPPVGIQRGYTF
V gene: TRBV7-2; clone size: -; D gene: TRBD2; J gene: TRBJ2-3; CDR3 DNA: TGTGCCAGCAGCTTACAAGCGGGAGGGTACACAGATACGCAGTATTTT; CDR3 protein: CASSLQAGGYTDTQYF
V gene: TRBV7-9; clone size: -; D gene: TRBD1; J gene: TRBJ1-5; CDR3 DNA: TGTGCCAGCAGCTTTGAGACAGGGTCCTTCAATCAGCCCCAGCATTTT; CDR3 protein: CASSFETGSFNQPQHF
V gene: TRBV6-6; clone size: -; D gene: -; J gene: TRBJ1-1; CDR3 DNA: TGTGCCAGCAGCCCGGTCTCAGGCACTGAAGCTTTCTTT; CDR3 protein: CASSPVSGTEAFF
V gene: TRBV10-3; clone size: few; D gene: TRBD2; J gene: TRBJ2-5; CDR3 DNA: TGTGCCATCGCGGGGACTAGCGGGAGCTCGGCGGAGACCCAGTACTTC; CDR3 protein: CAIAGTSGSSAETQYF
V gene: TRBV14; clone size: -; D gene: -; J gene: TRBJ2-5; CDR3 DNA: TGTGCCAGCAGCCTCCGACTAGTCTCGCAAGAGACCCAGTACTTC; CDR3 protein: CASSLRLVSQETQYF
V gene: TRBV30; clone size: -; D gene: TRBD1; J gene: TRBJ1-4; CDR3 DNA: TGTGCCTGGACCAGGGACAGCGGCACACTGTTTTTT; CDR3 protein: CAWTRDSGTLFF
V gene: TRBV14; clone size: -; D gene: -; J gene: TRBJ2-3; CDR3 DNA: TGTGCCAGCAGCCAAGATCTGGGAGATACGCAGTATTTT; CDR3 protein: CASSQDLGDTQYF
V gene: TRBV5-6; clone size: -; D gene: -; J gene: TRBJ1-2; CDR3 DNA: TGTGCCAGCAGCTCCCCACAGGGATCTGTCGCTAACTATGGCTACACCTTC; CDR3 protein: CASSSPQGSVANYGYTF
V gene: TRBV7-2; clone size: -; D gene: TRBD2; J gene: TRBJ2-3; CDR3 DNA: TGTGCCAGCAGCCTAGGGTTGGTGGGCGGGAGTCGCACAGATACGCAGTATTTT; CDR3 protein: CASSLGLVGGSRTDTQYF
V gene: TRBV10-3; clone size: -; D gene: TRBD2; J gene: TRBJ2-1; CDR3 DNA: TGTGCCATCAGTCCTCTAGCGGGAAATGAGCAGTTCTTC; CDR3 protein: CAISPLAGNEQFF
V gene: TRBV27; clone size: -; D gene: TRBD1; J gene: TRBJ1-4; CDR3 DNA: TGTGCCAGCAGTTTATTGGGACAGGGTGAAAAACTGTTTTTT; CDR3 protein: CASSLLGQGEKLFF
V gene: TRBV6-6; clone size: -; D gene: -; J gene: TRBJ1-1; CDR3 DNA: TGTGCCAGCCGCCCTCACCTCAGGGACCGGGAGGCTTTCTTT; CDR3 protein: CASRPHLRDREAFF
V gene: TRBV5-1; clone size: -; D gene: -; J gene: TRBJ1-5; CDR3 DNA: TGCGCCAGCAGCTTAGGGGGTAGCAATCAGCCCCAGCATTTT; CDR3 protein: CASSLGGSNQPQHF
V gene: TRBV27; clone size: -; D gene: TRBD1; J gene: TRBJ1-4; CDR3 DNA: TGTGCCAGCAGTTTATTGGGACAGGGGGGGGAAAAACTGTTTTTT; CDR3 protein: CASSLLGQGGEKLFF
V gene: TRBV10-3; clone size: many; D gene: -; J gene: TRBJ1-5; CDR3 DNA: TGTGCCGGGGGGGACCATAGCAATCAGCCCCAGCATTTT; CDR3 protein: CAGGDHSNQPQHF
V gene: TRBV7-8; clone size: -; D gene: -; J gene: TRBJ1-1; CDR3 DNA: TGTGCCAGCAGCCGGGGCGGGGACACTGAAGCTTTCTTT; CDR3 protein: CASSRGGDTEAFF
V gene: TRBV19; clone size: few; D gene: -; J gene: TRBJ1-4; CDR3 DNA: TGTGCCAGTAGTGCGGTTGCAGGAGGGGAAAAACTGTTTTTT; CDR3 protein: CASSAVAGGEKLFF
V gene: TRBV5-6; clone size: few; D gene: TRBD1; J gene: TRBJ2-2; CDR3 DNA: TGTGCCAGCAGCAGGACAGGGTACCTTTCTAACACCGGGGAGCTGTTTTTT; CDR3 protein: CASSRTGYLSNTGELFF
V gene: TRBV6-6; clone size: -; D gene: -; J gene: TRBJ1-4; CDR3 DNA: TGTGCCAGCAGTTACTCCTCCCGTGAAAAACTGTTTTTT; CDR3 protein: CASSYSSREKLFF
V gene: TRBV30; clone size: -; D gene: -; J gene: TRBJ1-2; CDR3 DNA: TGTGCCTGGAGTAGGGGCAGGAACTATGGCTACACCTTC; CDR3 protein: CAWSRGRNYGYTF
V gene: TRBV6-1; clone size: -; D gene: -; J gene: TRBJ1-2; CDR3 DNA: TGTGCCAGCAGGGGAGGCCCGGGGACCTATGGCTACACCTTC; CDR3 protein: CASRGGPGTYGYTF
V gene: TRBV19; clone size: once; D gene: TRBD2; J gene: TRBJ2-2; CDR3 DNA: TGTGCCAGTAGTATGGCGCCTAGCGGGAGTATCGGGGAGCTGTTTTTT; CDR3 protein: CASSMAPSGSIGELFF
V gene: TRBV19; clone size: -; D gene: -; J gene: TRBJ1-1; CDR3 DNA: TGTGCCAGTAGCGTTACCCGCGGAACTGAAGCTTTCTTT; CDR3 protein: CASSVTRGTEAFF
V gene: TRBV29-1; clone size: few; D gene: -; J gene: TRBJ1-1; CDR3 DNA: TGCAGCGCTGTACTAGACACTGAAGCTTTCTTT; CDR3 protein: CSAVLDTEAFF